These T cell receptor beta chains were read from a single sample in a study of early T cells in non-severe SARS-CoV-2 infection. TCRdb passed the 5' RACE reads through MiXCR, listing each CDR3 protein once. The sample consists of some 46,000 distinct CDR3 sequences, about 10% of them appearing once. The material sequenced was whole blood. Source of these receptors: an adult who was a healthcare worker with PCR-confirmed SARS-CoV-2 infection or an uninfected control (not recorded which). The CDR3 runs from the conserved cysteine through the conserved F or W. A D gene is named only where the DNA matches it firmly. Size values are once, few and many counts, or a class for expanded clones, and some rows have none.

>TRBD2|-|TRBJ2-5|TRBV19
TGTGCCAGTAACCGCCGAGGGACTAGCGGTCCGGAGACCCAGTACTTC
CASNRRGTSGPETQYF
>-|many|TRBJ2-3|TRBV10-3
TGTGCCATTGGGGGCACGACAGATACGCAGTATTTT
CAIGGTTDTQYF
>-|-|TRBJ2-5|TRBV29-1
TGCAGCGTTGGAGGTCAAGAGACCCAGTACTTC
CSVGGQETQYF
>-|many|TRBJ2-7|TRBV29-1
TGCAGCGTTAGGCTTCCCAGATCCTACGAGCAGTACTTC
CSVRLPRSYEQYF
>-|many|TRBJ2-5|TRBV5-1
TGCGCCAGCAGCGAGGGACGGAGAGAGACCCAGTACTTC
CASSEGRRETQYF
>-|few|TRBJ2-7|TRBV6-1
TGTGCCAGCAGTCCCGGAGTAGCCTACGAGCAGTACTTC
CASSPGVAYEQYF
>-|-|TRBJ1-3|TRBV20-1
TGCAGTGCAACAAACGGACGGAACTCTGGAAACACCATATATTTT
CSATNGRNSGNTIYF
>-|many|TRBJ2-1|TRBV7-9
TGTGCCAGCAGCCTTTGGACACTGAGCTCCTACAATGAGCAGTTCTTC
CASSLWTLSSYNEQFF
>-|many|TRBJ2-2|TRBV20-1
TGCAGTGCTAGTAACCTAGCGACCGGGGAGCTGTTTTTT
CSASNLATGELFF
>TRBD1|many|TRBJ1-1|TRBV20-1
TGCAGTGCTAGAGTCCCCACGGGACAGGGGAGCACTGAAGCTTTCTTT
CSARVPTGQGSTEAFF
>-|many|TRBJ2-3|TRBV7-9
TGTGCCAGCAGCTGGGAAGGGGTTAGCACAGATACGCAGTATTTT
CASSWEGVSTDTQYF
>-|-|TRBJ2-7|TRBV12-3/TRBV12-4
TGTGCCAGCAGTTTAGGGGGGGACCCTCTCGTCGAGCAGTACTTC
CASSLGGDPLVEQYF
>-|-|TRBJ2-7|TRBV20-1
TGCAGTGCTAGAGAAACGGCTTGGGAGCAGTACTTC
CSARETAWEQYF
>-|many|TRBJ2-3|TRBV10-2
TGCGCCAGCAGGTACCGTTCGATGGATACGCAGTATTTT
CASRYRSMDTQYF
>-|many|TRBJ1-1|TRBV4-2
TGTGCCAGCAGCCAAGGATCGGTTCGGCCTAACACTGAAGCTTTCTTT
CASSQGSVRPNTEAFF
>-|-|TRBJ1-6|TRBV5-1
TGCGCCAGCAGCTTGTTACCTGCGAATTCACCCCTCCACTTT
CASSLLPANSPLHF
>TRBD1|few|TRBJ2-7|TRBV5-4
TGTGCCAGCAGCTCACCGGGACAGGGGTCGGGAGAGCAGTACTTC
CASSSPGQGSGEQYF
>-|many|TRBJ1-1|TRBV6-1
TGTGCCAGCAGTGAAGCGTGGGATAACACTGAAGCTTTCTTT
CASSEAWDNTEAFF
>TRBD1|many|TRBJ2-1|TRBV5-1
TGCGCCAGCAGCCAGGACAGGGGGCAGTTCTTC
CASSQDRGQFF
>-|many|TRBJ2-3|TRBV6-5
TGTGCCAGCAGTCGTGGGGAGTCCTTCACAGATACGCAGTATTTT
CASSRGESFTDTQYF
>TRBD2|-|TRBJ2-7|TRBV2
TGTGCCAGCGGGGGGGAATTCTACGAGCAGTACTTC
CASGGEFYEQYF
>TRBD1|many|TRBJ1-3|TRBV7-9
TGTGCCAGCAGCCCGCCGGGACAGGGGTTTATTACTGGAAACACCATATATTTT
CASSPPGQGFITGNTIYF
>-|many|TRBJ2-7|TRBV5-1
TGCGCCAGCAGCTTGGTTGCAGGGCCATACGAGCAGTACTTC
CASSLVAGPYEQYF
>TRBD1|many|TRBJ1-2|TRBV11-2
TGTGCCAGCAGCTCCCCGGGACAGAATTCTGGCTACACCTTC
CASSSPGQNSGYTF
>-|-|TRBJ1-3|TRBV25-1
TGTGCCAGCGCAGCCGTAACAGGGTTCTCTGGAAACACCATATATTTT
CASAAVTGFSGNTIYF
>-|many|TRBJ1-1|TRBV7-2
TGTGCCAGCAGCTTGAGGGCACCGAACACTGAAGCTTTCTTT
CASSLRAPNTEAFF
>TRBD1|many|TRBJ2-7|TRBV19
TGTGCCAGTAGTCCTCGGACAGGGGGAGGATACGAGCAGTACTTC
CASSPRTGGGYEQYF
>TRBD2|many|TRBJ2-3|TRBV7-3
TGTGCCAGCAGCTTACTCGCGGGAGGAGGAAGCACAGATACGCAGTATTTT
CASSLLAGGGSTDTQYF
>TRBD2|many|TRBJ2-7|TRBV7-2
TGTGCCAGCAGCTTAGAGCGTCTAGCGGGAGCCCGCGAGCAGTACTTC
CASSLERLAGAREQYF
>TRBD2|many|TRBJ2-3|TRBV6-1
TGTGCCAGCAGTGAAGCGCTTCGGAGCGGGACTGCAGATACGCAGTATTTT
CASSEALRSGTADTQYF
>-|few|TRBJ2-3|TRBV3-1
TGTGCCAGCAGCCGGGACACTAGCACAGATACGCAGTATTTT
CASSRDTSTDTQYF